Following are 25 T cell receptor beta chains from one sample sequenced in a study of T cell clones after liver transplantation. This table comes from immunoSEQ multiplex PCR, and its TCRdb copy is limited to in-frame clones, with some not included. The sample records about 51,000 clones, over 55% being singletons. The material was CD4+ T cells from blood, obtained 54 months after liver transplant. The receptors come from a human patient who received a liver transplant. The graft donor may have given rise to some T cells.

V gene TRBV28 combines with J gene TRBJ1-5; D gene unclear. Deletions cut 8 bases from V and 5 bases from J, with 16 bases between. This CDR3 comprises 14 residues. Germline CDR1 is MDHEN and CDR2 is SYDVKM. The CDR3 is CASLLQGDYQPQHF. The CDR3 nucleotides read TGTGCCAGCCTACTCCAAGGAGATTATCAGCCCCAGCATTTT.

In this sample, this clone turned up a few times. The chain links TRBV9 to TRBJ1-1; 10 bases align to TRBD1. Germline lookup yields CDR1 SGDLS and CDR2 YYNGEE. The CDR3 is 15 residues long. V shed 0 bases and J 10 bases; nucleotides not matched to a gene: 9. CDR3 DNA: TGTGCCAGCAGCGTAGGTGGAGTCGACAGGGGGCGAGCTTTCTTT. Amino acids: CASSVGGVDRGRAFF. Complete variable domain (other parts from reference TRBV9 and TRBJ1-1): DSGVTQTPKHLITATGQRVTLRCSPRSGDLSVYWYQQSLDQGLQFLIQYYNGEERAKGNILERFSAQQFPDLHSELNLSSLELGDSALYFCASSVGGVDRGRAFFGQGTRLTVV.

The table lists this clone with a count of one. V and J are TRBV27 and TRBJ1-5; TRBD1 might be the D (6 bases). Germline CDR1 reads MNHEY; CDR2 reads SMNVEV (reference sequence). The CDR3 sequence is 16 residues long. Between the trimmed V and J ends, which lost 5 bases and 0 bases, there was a span of 14 bases. CDR3 nucleotide sequence: TGTGCCAGCAGTCCGGATGACAGGCGTAGCAATCAGCCCCAGCATTTT. Encoded protein: CASSPDDRRSNQPQHF.

CDR3 sequence reads: CASSEWRPSGANVLTF. CDR3 DNA: TGTGCCAGCAGTGAATGGCGGCCTTCTGGGGCCAACGTCCTGACTTTC. The chain recombines TRBV6-1 with TRBJ2-6; no reliable D call. Germline loops: CDR1 MNHNS, CDR2 SASEGT. The CDR3 runs to 16 residues. V lost 2 bases and J 1 base, leaving 9 bases between the germline ends.

CDR3: CASSYGGNTEAFF. The CDR3 nucleotides are TGTGCCAGCAGTTACGGCGGGAACACTGAAGCTTTCTTT. The chain recombines TRBV6-6 with TRBJ1-1; D not certain. Per germline, CDR1 MNHNY and CDR2 SVGAGI (reference sequence). Between the trimmed V and J ends, which lost 2 bases and 1 base, there was a span of 5 bases. The CDR3 length is 13 residues.

The CDR3 DNA is TGTGCCAGCACACGAGGGTATGGCTACACCTTC. This codes for CASTRGYGYTF. The rearrangement uses TRBV2 and TRBJ1-2, with D hard to call. Trimming removed 7 bases from V and 5 bases from J, with 8 bases in between. Germline V gives CDR1 SNHLY, CDR2 FYNNEI. This CDR3 comprises 11 residues.

This chain uses TRBV4-1 with TRBJ1-2; maybe TRBD1 (6 bases). Trimming removed 0 bases from V and 4 bases from J, with 12 bases in between. The CDR3 sequence is 15 residues long. Germline V gene sequence: CDR1 MGHRA, CDR2 YSYEKL. The CDR3 DNA follows: TGCGCCAGCAGCCAAGATAGTGGGGGCTCCTATGGCTACACCTTC. This codes for CASSQDSGGSYGYTF.

The genes are TRBV25-1 and TRBJ1-1; D uncertain. The germline CDR1 and CDR2 sequences are MGHDK and SYGVNS. The CDR3 spans 12 residues. V lost 7 bases and J lost 1, with 7 bases in between. The CDR3 coding sequence is TGTGCCAGCATCGGGTCGAACACTGAAGCTTTCTTT. This sequence encodes CASIGSNTEAFF. Together with reference TRBV25-1 and TRBJ1-1, the CDR3 gives the full variable domain: EADIYQTPRYLVIGTGKKITLECSQTMGHDKMYWYQQDPGMELHLIHYSYGVNSTEKGDLSSESTVSRIRTEHFPLTLESARPSHTSQYLCASIGSNTEAFFGQGTRLTVV.

The gene calls are TRBV7-9 and TRBJ2-7; either TRBD1 or TRBD2 may supply D (5 bases each). CDR3 length: 14 residues. Looked up from germline, CDR1 is SEHNR and CDR2 is FQNEAQ (reference sequence). V shed 5 bases and J shed 7 bases, with 18 bases lying between them. The CDR3 nucleotides are TGTGCCAGCAGCCGACGCCAGGGATCGGGAGAGCAGTACTTC. Amino acid sequence: CASSRRQGSGEQYF.

This clone was recorded only once. This chain connects TRBV11-3 to TRBJ1-1; tentatively, D is TRBD1 (5 bases). The CDR3 totals 16 residues. Trimming took 1 base from V and 0 from J, leaving 12 bases between them. Germline assignment: CDR1 SGHNT and CDR2 YENEEA. CDR3 sequence: CASSLAGPSMNTEAFF. The CDR3 coding sequence is TGTGCCAGCAGCTTAGCGGGGCCTTCAATGAACACTGAAGCTTTCTTT.

The V and J genes are TRBV10-3 and TRBJ1-4; D is undetermined. The CDR3 spans 14 residues. Trimming left V 2 bases short and J 7 bases short, with 11 bases between. Germline-derived CDR1 and CDR2 are ENHRY and SYGVKD. Here the CDR3 reads CAISEEGSSEKLFF. CDR3 coding DNA: TGTGCCATCAGTGAGGAGGGCTCAAGTGAAAAACTGTTTTTT.

This chain connects TRBV5-4 to TRBJ2-7; tentative D call: TRBD1 (6 bases). Germline CDR1 and CDR2: SGHNT and YYREEE (reference sequence). With 3 bases removed from V and 0 bases from J, the gap between germline ends came to 10 bases. The CDR3 is 14 amino acids. The CDR3 DNA reads TGTGCCAGCAGCTCCCAGGGGAGCTCCTACGAGCAGTACTTC. Encoded protein: CASSSQGSSYEQYF.

This chain links TRBV6-5 with TRBJ1-2; 10 bases align to TRBD1. The V segment lost 6 bases and the J segment 5 bases; nucleotides outside the gene matches: 3. CDR1 and CDR2 from the germline V gene are MNHEY and SVGAGI. The CDR3 loop spans 13 amino acids. The CDR3 loop reads CASSRDRGYGYTF. For the CDR3, the DNA is TGTGCCAGCAGCCGGGACAGGGGATATGGCTACACCTTC.

The rearrangement uses TRBV11-2 and TRBJ2-7, with 8 bases lining up with TRBD1. Germline V gene sequence: CDR1 SGHAT, CDR2 FQNNGV. The J segment lost 10 bases and the V segment lost 5 bases, leaving 4 bases of the junction unmatched. CDR3 length equals 11 residues. CDR3 DNA: TGTGCCAGCAGCGCCGGACAGGGTCAGTACTTC. It specifies CASSAGQGQYF.

This chain joins TRBV4-1 and TRBJ1-6; D may be TRBD1 (5 bases). From germline, CDR1 is MGHRA and CDR2 YSYEKL. The CDR3 covers 16 residues. V was cut by 3 bases and J by 8 bases, with 17 bases left in between. For the CDR3, the DNA is TGCGCCAGCAGCCAGGTGGGACGCCGGGCGGATTCACCCCTCCACTTT. Its protein product is CASSQVGRRADSPLHF.

V usage is TRBV4-1 and J usage is TRBJ2-1; 11 bases align to TRBD2. J gave up 5 bases and V 1 base, and 7 bases lay outside the gene matches. Germline loops: CDR1 MGHRA, CDR2 YSYEKL. The CDR3 covers 17 residues. As DNA, the CDR3 is TGCGCCAGCAGCCAAGGGTTGCTAGCGGGGGGTAACAATGAGCAGTTCTTC. It translates to CASSQGLLAGGNNEQFF.

Comments on this clone: Other DNA sequences from this sample encode an identical CDR3 as well. In DNA, the CDR3 is TGTGCCAGCAGTTTAGCTGGGGCCAACGTCCTGACTTTC. Its protein is CASSLAGANVLTF. This chain joins TRBV28 and TRBJ2-6; D unresolved. The germline V and J ends were trimmed by 2 bases and 2 bases, with 1 base remaining between them. Germline V gene data show CDR1 as MDHEN and CDR2 as SYDVKM. The CDR3 loop spans 13 amino acids.

V and J are TRBV28 and TRBJ1-5; a possible D gene is TRBD1 (5 bases). This CDR3 has 15 residues. CDR1 is MDHEN, CDR2 SYDVKM, per germline. Trimming took 1 base from V and 2 from J, leaving 9 bases between them. The CDR3 DNA sequence: TGTGCCAGCAGTTTATCAGTGGGGGGCAATCAGCCCCAGCATTTT. Protein sequence: CASSLSVGGNQPQHF.

This clone was recorded once. The rearrangement joins TRBV7-2 to TRBJ1-2; tentative D call: TRBD1 (5 bases). V was pared by 3 bases and J by 3 bases, with 11 bases between. This CDR3 contains 14 residues. Germline loops: CDR1 SGHTA, CDR2 FQGNSA. CDR3 in DNA: TGTGCCAGCAGCTTTGGCAGGGATGACTATGGCTACACCTTC. Amino acid sequence: CASSFGRDDYGYTF.

The chain uses TRBV11-2 and TRBJ1-1, with D possibly being TRBD1 (6 bases). Germline V gives CDR1 SGHAT, CDR2 FQNNGV. This CDR3 has 14 amino acids. V was shortened by 1 base and J by 11 bases, with 17 bases between the two germline ends. CDR3: CASSLAGQGRGAFF. CDR3 DNA sequence: TGTGCCAGCAGCTTAGCAGGCCAGGGGCGTGGGGCTTTCTTT.

As DNA, the CDR3 is TGTGCCAGCCGGACTAGCGGGGGAATGCAGCAGTTCTTC. Its protein product is CASRTSGGMQQFF. The gene calls are TRBV2 and TRBJ2-1; TRBD2 matches 13 bases. CDR1 and CDR2 from the germline V gene are SNHLY and FYNNEI. This CDR3 has 13 amino acids. The ends lost 8 bases at V and 11 bases at J; junction bases unmatched: 6. Full variable domain (remainder filled in from reference TRBV2 and TRBJ2-1): EPEVTQTPSHQVTQMGQEVILRCVPISNHLYFYWYRQILGQKVEFLVSFYNNEISEKSEIFDDQFSVERPDGSNFTLKIRSTKLEDSAMYFCASRTSGGMQQFFGPGTRLTVL.

This clone was recorded a few times. The rearrangement links TRBV4-1 to TRBJ2-7, with D maybe TRBD2 (5 bases). The germline V gene has CDR1 MGHRA and CDR2 YSYEKL. Trimming took 2 bases from V and 6 from J, leaving 14 bases between them. The CDR3 is 14 residues long. This chain's CDR3 is CASSQPTGRGEQYF. The CDR3 DNA is TGCGCCAGCAGCCAACCAACGGGCCGGGGCGAGCAGTACTTC.

The chain recombines TRBV5-6 with TRBJ2-1, with 13 bases identical to TRBD2. Trimming took 4 bases from V and 13 from J; bases not matched to a gene: 11. The germline V gene has CDR1 SGHDT and CDR2 YYEEEE. This CDR3 comprises 15 residues. The CDR3: CASSPSRTSGGPQFF. Written as DNA, the CDR3 is TGTGCCAGCAGCCCATCAAGGACTAGCGGGGGACCTCAGTTCTTC.

This rearrangement joins TRBV27 to TRBJ2-2, with 7 bases aligning to TRBD1. This CDR3 comprises 14 residues. With V trimmed by 6 bases and J by 3 bases, 4 bases remained unmatched. Germline lookup yields CDR1 MNHEY and CDR2 SMNVEV (reference sequence). The DNA for the CDR3 is TGTGCCAGCAGAGGGGGCCGGGACACCGGGGAGCTGTTTTTT. It encodes CASRGGRDTGELFF.

The chain links TRBV30 to TRBJ2-5; 10 nucleotides align to TRBD2. Trimming took 2 bases from V and 5 from J; bases not matched to a gene: 14. This CDR3 is 17 amino acids long. Germline CDR1 is GTSNPN and CDR2 is SVGIG (reference sequence). The CDR3 DNA sequence: TGTGCCTGGAGTTTGGGCTACCAGCGGGGGGGCTTGGAGACCCAGTACTTC. Translating gives CAWSLGYQRGGLETQYF.